This T cell receptor beta chain emerged from a study of T cell responses to AZD1222 COVID-19 vaccine. Study-level results: Among the donors, most were white British and more were female, and clonal diversity was possibly underestimated. Reports indicate that nearly half of spike-specific TCRs are directed at unmutated variant regions.

There are 13 residues in the CDR3. Trimming pared 2 bases from V and 8 bases from J, leaving 12 bases between. Germline CDR1 reads MDHEN; CDR2 reads SYDVKM. Generated by immunoSEQ multiplex PCR, the TCRdb table keeps only in-frame clones and is missing some. The table has 75,000 to 95,000 clones, nearly 90% seen once. As for this clone: What it binds is not known.

The starting material was peripheral blood, obtained on day 0 of MenACWY control vaccination. This clonotype originated in an adult in good health. The chain is built from TRBV28 and TRBJ1-2; D perhaps matches TRBD1 (5 bases). CDR3 residues: CASSLAQGGGYTF. CDR3 DNA sequence: TGTGCCAGCAGTTTAGCCCAGGGAGGGGGCTACACCTTC.